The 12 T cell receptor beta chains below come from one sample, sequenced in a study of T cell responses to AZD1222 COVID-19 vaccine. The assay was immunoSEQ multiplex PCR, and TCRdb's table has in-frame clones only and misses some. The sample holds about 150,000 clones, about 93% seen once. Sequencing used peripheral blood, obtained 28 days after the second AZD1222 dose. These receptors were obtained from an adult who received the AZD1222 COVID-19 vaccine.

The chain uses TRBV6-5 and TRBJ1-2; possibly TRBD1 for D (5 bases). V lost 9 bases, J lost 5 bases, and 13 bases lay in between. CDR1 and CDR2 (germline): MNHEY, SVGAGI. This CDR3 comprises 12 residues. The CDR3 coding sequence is TGTGCCAGTCGGGAGGGGTGGTATGGCTACACCTTC. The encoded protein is CASREGWYGYTF.

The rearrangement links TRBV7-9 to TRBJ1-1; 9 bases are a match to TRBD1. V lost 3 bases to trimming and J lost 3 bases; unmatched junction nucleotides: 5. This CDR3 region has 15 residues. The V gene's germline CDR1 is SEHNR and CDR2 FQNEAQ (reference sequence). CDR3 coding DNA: TGTGCCAGCAGCTTCCCCGACAGGGGGGACACTGAAGCTTTCTTT. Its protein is CASSFPDRGDTEAFF.

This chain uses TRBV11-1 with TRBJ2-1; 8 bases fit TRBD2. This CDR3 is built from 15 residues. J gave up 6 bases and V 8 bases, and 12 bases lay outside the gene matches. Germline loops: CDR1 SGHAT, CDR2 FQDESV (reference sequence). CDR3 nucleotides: TGTGCCAGCCTCTCCGGGACTAGTAATTTCAATGAGCAGTTCTTC. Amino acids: CASLSGTSNFNEQFF.

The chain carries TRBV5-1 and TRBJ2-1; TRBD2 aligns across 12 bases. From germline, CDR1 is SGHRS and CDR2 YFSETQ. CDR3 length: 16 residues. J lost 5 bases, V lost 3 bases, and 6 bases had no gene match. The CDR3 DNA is TGCGCCAGCAGCTCTACTAGCGGGGGGAGTCACAATGAGCAGTTCTTC. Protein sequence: CASSSTSGGSHNEQFF. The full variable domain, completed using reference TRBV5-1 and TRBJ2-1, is KAGVTQTPRYLIKTRGQQVTLSCSPISGHRSVSWYQQTPGQGLQFLFEYFSETQRNKGNFPGRFSGRQFSNSRSEMNVSTLELGDSALYLCASSSTSGGSHNEQFFGPGTRLTVL.

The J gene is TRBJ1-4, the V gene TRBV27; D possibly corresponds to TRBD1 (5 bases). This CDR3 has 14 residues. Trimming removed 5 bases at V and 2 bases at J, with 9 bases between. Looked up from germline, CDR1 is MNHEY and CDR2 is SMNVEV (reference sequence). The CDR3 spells CASSQGETNEKLFF. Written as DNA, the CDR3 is TGTGCCAGCAGTCAAGGGGAGACTAATGAAAAACTGTTTTTT.

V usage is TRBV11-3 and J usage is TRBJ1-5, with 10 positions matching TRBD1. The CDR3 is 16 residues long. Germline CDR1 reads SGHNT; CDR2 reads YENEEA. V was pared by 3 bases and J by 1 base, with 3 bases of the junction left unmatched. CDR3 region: CASSFPGQGSNQPQHF. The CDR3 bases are TGTGCCAGCAGCTTCCCGGGACAGGGGAGCAATCAGCCCCAGCATTTT.

The DNA of the CDR3 is TGTGCCAGCTCACCATCCGGGGGCGCTTTTGGCTACACCTTC. Translating it yields CASSPSGGAFGYTF. This chain links TRBV18 with TRBJ1-2; maybe TRBD1 (6 bases). Trimming removed 2 bases from V and 7 bases from J, with 14 bases in between. This CDR3 has 14 residues. Germline CDR1 and CDR2: KGHSH and LQKENI.

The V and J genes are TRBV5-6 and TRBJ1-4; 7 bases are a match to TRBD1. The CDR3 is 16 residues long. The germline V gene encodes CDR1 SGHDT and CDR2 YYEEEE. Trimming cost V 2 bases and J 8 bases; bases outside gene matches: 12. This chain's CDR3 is CASSFGVRQGGEKLFF. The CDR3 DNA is TGTGCCAGCAGCTTTGGTGTGAGACAGGGAGGAGAAAAACTGTTTTTT.

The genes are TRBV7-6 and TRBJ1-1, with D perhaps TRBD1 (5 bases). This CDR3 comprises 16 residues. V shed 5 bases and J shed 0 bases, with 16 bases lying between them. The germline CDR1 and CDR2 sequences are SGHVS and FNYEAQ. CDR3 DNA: TGTGCCAGCAGCCTAGTGGGGGACTTCATGAACACTGAAGCTTTCTTT. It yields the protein CASSLVGDFMNTEAFF.

CDR3 amino acids: CASIRTGETEAFF. The CDR3 coding sequence is TGTGCCAGCATTCGGACAGGGGAAACTGAAGCTTTCTTT. The rearrangement uses TRBV25-1 and TRBJ1-1; 9 bases match TRBD1. Germline lookup yields CDR1 MGHDK and CDR2 SYGVNS. V lost 7 bases to trimming and J lost 5 bases; unmatched junction nucleotides: 5. This CDR3 comprises 13 residues.

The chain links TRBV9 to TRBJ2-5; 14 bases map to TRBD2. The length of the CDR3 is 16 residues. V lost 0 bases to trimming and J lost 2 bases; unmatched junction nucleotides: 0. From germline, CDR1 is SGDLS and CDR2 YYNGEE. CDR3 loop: CASSVGTSGGQETQYF. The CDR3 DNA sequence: TGTGCCAGCAGCGTAGGGACTAGCGGGGGGCAAGAGACCCAGTACTTC. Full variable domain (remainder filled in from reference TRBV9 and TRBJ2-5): DSGVTQTPKHLITATGQRVTLRCSPRSGDLSVYWYQQSLDQGLQFLIQYYNGEERAKGNILERFSAQQFPDLHSELNLSSLELGDSALYFCASSVGTSGGQETQYFGPGTRLLVL.

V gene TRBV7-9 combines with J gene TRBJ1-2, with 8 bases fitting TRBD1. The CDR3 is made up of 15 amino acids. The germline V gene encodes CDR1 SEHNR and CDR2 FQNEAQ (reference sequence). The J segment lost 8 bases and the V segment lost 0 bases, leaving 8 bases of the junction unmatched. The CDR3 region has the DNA TGTGCCAGCAGCTTAGCAGGACAGGGATCGAGCGGCTACACCTTC. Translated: CASSLAGQGSSGYTF.